These 10 T cell receptor beta chains originate from one sample sequenced in a study of cytomegalovirus exposure and HLA in healthy donors. The PCR was carried out with 60 Vbeta primers and 13 Jbeta primers. The assay was immunoSEQ multiplex PCR, and TCRdb's table has in-frame clones only and misses some. In the table there are about 200,000 clones, around 80% of which are singletons. Sequenced: PBMCs. These receptors all come from a man in his thirties or forties in good health and CMV-seronegative.

V gene TRBV4-1 combines with J gene TRBJ1-5; a possible D gene is TRBD1 (6 bases). V was shortened by 4 bases and J by 3 bases, with 19 bases between the two germline ends. Germline V gene data show CDR1 as MGHRA and CDR2 as YSYEKL. This CDR3 region has 17 residues. The DNA of the CDR3 is TGCGCCAGCAGCCCGGCGCTTGTGGCAGGGGACAATCAGCCCCAGCATTTT. Protein product: CASSPALVAGDNQPQHF.

The rearrangement uses TRBV6-5 and TRBJ2-1, with 7 bases matching TRBD2. The trim removed 2 bases at V and 12 bases at J, leaving 7 bases unmatched. Germline loops: CDR1 MNHEY, CDR2 SVGAGI. This CDR3 comprises 13 residues. The CDR3 sequence: CASSYTAGVGQFF. For the CDR3, the DNA is TGTGCCAGCAGTTACACCGCGGGGGTGGGGCAGTTCTTC.

Here the CDR3 DNA reads TGCGCCAGCAGTCGTTTGGGGAGCGGGGTATTAAGCACAGATACGCAGTATTTT. Encoded protein: CASSRLGSGVLSTDTQYF. The genes are TRBV5-1 and TRBJ2-3; 7 bases are shared with TRBD2. Germline lookup yields CDR1 SGHRS and CDR2 YFSETQ. CDR3 size: 18 residues. V shed 5 bases and J 0 bases; nucleotides not matched to a gene: 15.

The chain has TRBV6-1 and TRBJ2-1; D gene uncertain. CDR1 and CDR2 from the germline V gene are MNHNS and SASEGT. The germline V and J ends were trimmed by 4 bases and 2 bases, with 12 bases remaining between them. This CDR3 comprises 15 residues. Here the CDR3 reads CASSVAFPPYNEQFF. The CDR3 coding sequence is TGTGCCAGCAGTGTCGCGTTCCCTCCCTACAATGAGCAGTTCTTC.

The J gene is TRBJ2-1, the V gene TRBV28; tentatively, D is TRBD2 (5 bases). Germline loops: CDR1 MDHEN, CDR2 SYDVKM. This CDR3 region has 16 residues. V was pared by 5 bases and J by 4 bases, with 18 bases between. The DNA of the CDR3 is TGTGCCAGCAGTCCTCAAGCGGAGATGGGATACAATGAGCAGTTCTTC. Its translation is CASSPQAEMGYNEQFF.

This rearrangement joins TRBV7-8 to TRBJ1-2; 8 bases agree with TRBD1. CDR1 is SGHVS and CDR2 is FQNEAQ in the germline V gene. The CDR3 is 14 residues long. The junction had 4 bases not matched to a gene; V was cut back by 5 bases and J by 2 bases. CDR3 coding DNA: TGTGCCAGCAGCGCAGGACAGGGAAACTATGGCTACACCTTC. Its translation: CASSAGQGNYGYTF.

This chain joins TRBV29-1 and TRBJ2-7; 7 bases fit TRBD1. The CDR3 contains 12 residues. V lost 3 bases, J lost 5 bases, and 4 bases stayed unmatched. Germline V lookup: CDR1 SQVTM, CDR2 ANQGSEA. The CDR3 region has the DNA TGCAGCGTTGATACAGGGGTACACGAGCAGTACTTC. It translates to CSVDTGVHEQYF.

This clone came up a few times. The rearrangement joins TRBV2 to TRBJ1-2; 11 positions match TRBD1. The CDR3 runs 13 residues. The V and J ends lost 7 bases and 9 bases, in that order; junction bases with no gene match: 7. CDR1 is SNHLY, CDR2 FYNNEI, per germline. The CDR3 nucleotides are TGTGCCAGCACCCTTGGACAGGGGGCAAGCTACACCTTC. As protein: CASTLGQGASYTF. Based on the CDR3 plus reference TRBV2 and TRBJ1-2, the full variable domain is EPEVTQTPSHQVTQMGQEVILRCVPISNHLYFYWYRQILGQKVEFLVSFYNNEISEKSEIFDDQFSVERPDGSNFTLKIRSTKLEDSAMYFCASTLGQGASYTFGSGTRLTVV.

CDR3 amino acids: CSVGKGATDTQYF. In DNA form, the CDR3 reads TGCAGCGTTGGAAAGGGGGCCACGGATACGCAGTATTTT. The chain couples TRBV29-1 to TRBJ2-3; 7 bases agree with TRBD1. From germline, CDR1 is SQVTM and CDR2 ANQGSEA. The junction had 7 bases not matched to a gene; V was cut back by 4 bases and J by 6 bases. The CDR3 spans 13 residues.

In nucleotides, the CDR3 is TGTGCCAGCAGCTTAGGTTCAGGGGGCAACACTGAAGCTTTCTTT. Protein: CASSLGSGGNTEAFF. This rearrangement joins TRBV7-2 to TRBJ1-1; 8 bases are a match to TRBD1. V shed 1 base, J shed 2 bases, and the junction held 3 bases outside the gene matches. Germline values: CDR1 SGHTA, CDR2 FQGNSA. This CDR3 has 15 residues. Combining the CDR3 with reference TRBV7-2 and TRBJ1-1 gives the whole variable domain GAGVSQSPSNKVTEKGKDVELRCDPISGHTALYWYRQSLGQGLEFLIYFQGNSAPDKSGLPSDRFSAERTGGSVSTLTIQRTQQEDSAVYLCASSLGSGGNTEAFFGQGTRLTVV.